The sample holds a few counts of the clone carrying this T cell receptor (beta chain). Antigen: not known. The source of the sample is a study of T-cell memory formation after mild COVID-19. Points from the study as a whole: For contracting clones, CD4+ ones sat mainly in CM and EM, CD8+ in EMRA. Among clones peaking at day 37 in the second wave, SARS-CoV-2 specificity remained unconfirmed.

Germline CDR1 and CDR2: MGHRA and YSYEKL. The CDR3 consists of 16 residues. V was pared by 3 bases and J by 3 bases, with 14 bases between. Constant-segment primers and 5'RACE yielded cDNA libraries for TCR alpha and TCR beta, each carrying sample barcodes and UMIs. TCRdb recomputed calls from the 5' RACE reads with MiXCR, one row per CDR3 protein. The profile shows about 560,000 distinct CDR3 sequences, roughly 21% of them singletons. Material: PBMCs or a T cell subset sorted from them (not recorded which). The genes are TRBV4-1 and TRBJ2-2; tentatively, D is TRBD2 (5 bases). This clonotype was obtained from an adult woman who had mild COVID-19 (a few samples of this study predate the infection). Cell type and time point are not known. The CDR3 reads CASSQGGSAYTGELFF. The CDR3 region has the DNA TGCGCCAGCAGCCAGGGTGGGAGTGCTTACACCGGGGAGCTGTTTTTT.